One T cell receptor (beta chain) is described in this entry. The data belong to a study of control samples from healthy donors and cancer patients. Measured with immunoSEQ multiplex PCR; TCRdb has only the in-frame clones, and not every one. In the table there are 60,000 to 75,000 clones, about 92% of which are singletons. V was pared by 1 base and J by 6 bases, with 13 bases between. Per germline, CDR1 SEHNR and CDR2 FQNEAQ (reference sequence). This CDR3 has 15 residues. The specimen was PBMCs. The rearrangement links TRBV7-9 to TRBJ2-1; no definite D call. This receptor was taken from a man aged 55 to 69 with colorectal cancer. CDR3 region: CASSLVGPLSNEQFF. In DNA, the CDR3 is TGTGCCAGCAGCTTAGTTGGTCCCCTCTCCAATGAGCAGTTCTTC.